This TCR beta chain was identified in a study of monozygotic twins with inflammatory bowel disease. CDR3 length: 13 residues. Germline CDR1 and CDR2: MNHEY and SVGEGT. General observations from the study: Clonotypes shared with others were fewer in IBD patients than in healthy twins, especially with disease activity. Different T cell subtypes could not be distinguished.

Regarding this clonotype: Its antigen is unidentified.

After re-calling the 5' RACE reads, TCRdb lists one entry per CDR3 protein, DNA absent. Its clone listing holds about 210,000 distinct CDR3 sequences. The genes are TRBV6-2 or TRBV6-3 and TRBJ1-5. This receptor was obtained from a human donor with ulcerative colitis or Crohn's disease, or a healthy co-twin of an affected twin (not recorded which). The sequenced material came from blood. The CDR3 reads CASDGYDNQPQHF.